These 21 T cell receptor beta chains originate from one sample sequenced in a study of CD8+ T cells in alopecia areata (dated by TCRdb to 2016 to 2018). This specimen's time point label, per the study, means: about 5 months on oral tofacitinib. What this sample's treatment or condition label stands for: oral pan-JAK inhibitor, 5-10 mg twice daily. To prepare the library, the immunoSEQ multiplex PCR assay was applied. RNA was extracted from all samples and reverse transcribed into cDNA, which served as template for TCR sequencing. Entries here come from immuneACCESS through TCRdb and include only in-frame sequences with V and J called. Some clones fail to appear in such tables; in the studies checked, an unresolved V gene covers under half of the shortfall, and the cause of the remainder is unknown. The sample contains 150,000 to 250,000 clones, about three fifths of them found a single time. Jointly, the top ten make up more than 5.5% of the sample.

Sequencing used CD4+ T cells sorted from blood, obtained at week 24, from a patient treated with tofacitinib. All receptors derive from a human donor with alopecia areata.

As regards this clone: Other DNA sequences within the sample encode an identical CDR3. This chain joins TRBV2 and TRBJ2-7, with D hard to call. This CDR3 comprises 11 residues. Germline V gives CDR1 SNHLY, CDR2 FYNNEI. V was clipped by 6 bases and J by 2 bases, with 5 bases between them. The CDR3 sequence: CASRQTYEQYF. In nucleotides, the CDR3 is TGTGCCAGCAGACAAACCTACGAGCAGTACTTC.

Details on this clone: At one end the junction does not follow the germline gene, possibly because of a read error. The CDR3 sequence is CSVGPTGDF. CDR3 sequence (DNA): TGCAGCGTAGGACCCACGGGTGACTTC. The gene calls are TRBV29-1 and TRBJ2-7; D is ambiguous. From germline, CDR1 is SQVTM and CDR2 ANQGSEA. This CDR3 comprises 9 residues.

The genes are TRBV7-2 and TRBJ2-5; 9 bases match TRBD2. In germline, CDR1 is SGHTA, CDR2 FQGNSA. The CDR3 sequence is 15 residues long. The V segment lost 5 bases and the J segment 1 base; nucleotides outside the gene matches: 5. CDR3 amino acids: CASSHSGSLQETQYF. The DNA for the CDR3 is TGTGCCAGCAGCCATAGCGGGAGCCTCCAAGAGACCCAGTACTTC.

The CDR3 region is CASSLAPTGLTNEQYF. The CDR3 DNA reads as TGCGCCAGCAGCTTGGCCCCGACAGGGCTAACGAACGAGCAGTACTTC. J is TRBJ2-7 and V is TRBV5-1, with 7 bases aligning to TRBD1. V lost 0 bases and J lost 5; bases outside the gene matches: 11. CDR3 size: 16 residues. Per the germline V gene, CDR1 is SGHRS and CDR2 is YFSETQ.

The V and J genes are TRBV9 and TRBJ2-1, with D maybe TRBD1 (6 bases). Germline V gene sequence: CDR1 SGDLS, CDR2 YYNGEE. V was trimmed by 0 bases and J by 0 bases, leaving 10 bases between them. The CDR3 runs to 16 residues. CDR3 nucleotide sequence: TGTGCCAGCAGCGTAGGGGACACCCCCTCCTACAATGAGCAGTTCTTC. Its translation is CASSVGDTPSYNEQFF.

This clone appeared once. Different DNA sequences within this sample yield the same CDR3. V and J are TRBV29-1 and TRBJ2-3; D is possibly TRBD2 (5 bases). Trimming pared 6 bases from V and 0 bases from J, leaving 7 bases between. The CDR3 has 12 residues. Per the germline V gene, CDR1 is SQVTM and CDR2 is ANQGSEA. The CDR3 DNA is TGCAGCGTCGGGGAGAGCACAGATACGCAGTATTTT. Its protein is CSVGESTDTQYF.

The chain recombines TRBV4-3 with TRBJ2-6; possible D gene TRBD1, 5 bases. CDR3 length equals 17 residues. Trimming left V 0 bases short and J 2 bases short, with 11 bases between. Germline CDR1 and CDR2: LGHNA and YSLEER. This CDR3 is CASSQDLGRAGANVLTF. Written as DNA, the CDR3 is TGCGCCAGCAGCCAAGATCTTGGCAGGGCTGGGGCCAACGTCCTGACTTTC.

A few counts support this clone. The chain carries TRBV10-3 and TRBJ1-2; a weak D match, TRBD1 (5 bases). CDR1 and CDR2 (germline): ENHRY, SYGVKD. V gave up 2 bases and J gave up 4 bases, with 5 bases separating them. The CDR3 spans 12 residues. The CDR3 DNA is TGTGCCATCAGTGAGGGGGCCTATGGCTACACCTTC. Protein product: CAISEGAYGYTF.

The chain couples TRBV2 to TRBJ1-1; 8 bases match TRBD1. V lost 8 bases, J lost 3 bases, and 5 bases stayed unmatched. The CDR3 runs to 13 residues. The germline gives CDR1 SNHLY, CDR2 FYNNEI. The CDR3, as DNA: TGTGCCAGCGAAATGGACAGGGACACTGAAGCTTTCTTT. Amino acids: CASEMDRDTEAFF.

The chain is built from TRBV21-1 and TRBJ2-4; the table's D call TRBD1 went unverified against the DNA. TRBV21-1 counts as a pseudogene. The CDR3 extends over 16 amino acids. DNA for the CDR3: TGTGCCAGCAGCGAGGGACAGCGCCTAGCCAAAAACATTCAGTACTTC. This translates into CASSEGQRLAKNIQYF.

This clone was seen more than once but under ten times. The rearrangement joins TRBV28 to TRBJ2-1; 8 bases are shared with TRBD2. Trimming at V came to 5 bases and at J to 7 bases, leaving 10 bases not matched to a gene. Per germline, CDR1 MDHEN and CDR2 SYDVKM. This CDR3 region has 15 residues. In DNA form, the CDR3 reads TGTGCCAGCAGTGATACCGGACTAGCTGAGAATGAGCAGTTCTTC. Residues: CASSDTGLAENEQFF.

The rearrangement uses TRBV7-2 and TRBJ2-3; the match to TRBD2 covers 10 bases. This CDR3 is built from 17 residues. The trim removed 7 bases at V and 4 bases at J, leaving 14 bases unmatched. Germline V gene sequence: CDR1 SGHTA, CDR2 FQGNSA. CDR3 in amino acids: CASTFIPLAGVADTQYF. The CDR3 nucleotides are TGTGCCAGCACCTTCATCCCCCTAGCGGGAGTCGCAGATACGCAGTATTTT.

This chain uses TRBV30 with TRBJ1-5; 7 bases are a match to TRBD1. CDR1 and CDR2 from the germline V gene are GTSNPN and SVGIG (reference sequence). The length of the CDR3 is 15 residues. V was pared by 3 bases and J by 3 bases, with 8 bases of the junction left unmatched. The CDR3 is CAWSPGQTYNQPQHF. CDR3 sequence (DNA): TGTGCCTGGAGCCCGGGACAGACCTACAATCAGCCCCAGCATTTT.

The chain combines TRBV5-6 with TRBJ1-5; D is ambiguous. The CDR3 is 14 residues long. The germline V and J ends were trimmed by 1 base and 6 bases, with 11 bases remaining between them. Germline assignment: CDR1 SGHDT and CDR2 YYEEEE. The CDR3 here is CASSLRAEVQPQHF. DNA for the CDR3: TGTGCCAGCAGCTTGAGGGCGGAGGTTCAGCCCCAGCATTTT.

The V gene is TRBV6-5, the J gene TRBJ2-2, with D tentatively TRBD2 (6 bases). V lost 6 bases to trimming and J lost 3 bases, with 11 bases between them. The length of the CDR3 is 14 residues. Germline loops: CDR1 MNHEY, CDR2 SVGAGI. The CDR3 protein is CASSAGPDTGELFF. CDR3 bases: TGTGCCAGCAGCGCGGGACCCGACACCGGGGAGCTGTTTTTT.

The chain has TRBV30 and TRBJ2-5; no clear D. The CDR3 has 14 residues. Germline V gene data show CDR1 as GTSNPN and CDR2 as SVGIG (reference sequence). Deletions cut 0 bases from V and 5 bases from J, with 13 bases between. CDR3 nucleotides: TGTGCCTGGAGTGTAGTCTCCGGCCGGGAGACCCAGTACTTC. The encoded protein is CAWSVVSGRETQYF. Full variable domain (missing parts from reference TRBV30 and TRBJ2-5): SQTIHQWPATLVQPVGSPLSLECTVEGTSNPNLYWYRQAAGRGLQLLFYSVGIGQISSEVPQNLSASRPQDRQFILSSKKLLLSDSGFYLCAWSVVSGRETQYFGPGTRLLVL.

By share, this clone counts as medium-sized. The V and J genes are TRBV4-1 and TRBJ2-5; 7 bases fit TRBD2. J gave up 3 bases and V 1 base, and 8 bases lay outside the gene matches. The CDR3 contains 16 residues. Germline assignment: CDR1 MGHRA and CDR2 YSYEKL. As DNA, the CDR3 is TGCGCCAGCAGCCAAGGGGGCGGGAGCGGAGAAGAGACCCAGTACTTC. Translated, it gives CASSQGGGSGEETQYF.

CDR3 coding DNA: TGCAGCGTTGAACCCCCGGAAGAGACCCAGTACTTC. It encodes CSVEPPEETQYF. V and J are TRBV29-1 and TRBJ2-5; no clear D. V lost 2 bases and J 3 bases, leaving 7 bases between the germline ends. The CDR3 consists of 12 residues. Per germline, CDR1 SQVTM and CDR2 ANQGSEA. Combining the CDR3 with reference TRBV29-1 and TRBJ2-5 gives the whole variable domain SAVISQKPSRDICQRGTSLTIQCQVDSQVTMMFWYRQQPGQSLTLIATANQGSEATYESGFVIDKFPISRPNLTFSTLTVSNMSPEDSSIYLCSVEPPEETQYFGPGTRLLVL.

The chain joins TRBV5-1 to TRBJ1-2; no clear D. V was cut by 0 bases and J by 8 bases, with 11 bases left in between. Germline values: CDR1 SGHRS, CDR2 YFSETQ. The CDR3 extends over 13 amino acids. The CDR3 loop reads CASSLAGEGGYTF. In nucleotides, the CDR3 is TGCGCCAGCAGCTTGGCCGGGGAAGGGGGCTACACCTTC.

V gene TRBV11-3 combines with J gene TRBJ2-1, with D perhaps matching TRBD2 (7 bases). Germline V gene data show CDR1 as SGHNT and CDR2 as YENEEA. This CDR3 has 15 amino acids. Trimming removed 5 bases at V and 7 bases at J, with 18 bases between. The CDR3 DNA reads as TGTGCCAGCAGCCTAAGGGAGGGGGTATTGAATGAGCAGTTCTTC. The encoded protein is CASSLREGVLNEQFF.

CDR3 residues: CASSLVGEATGAYNEQFF. Here the CDR3 DNA reads TGTGCCAGCAGCTTAGTAGGGGAGGCGACAGGCGCCTACAATGAGCAGTTCTTC. The chain links TRBV7-9 to TRBJ2-1; D is perhaps TRBD1 or TRBD2 (6 bases each). Trimming took off 1 base at V and 2 bases at J, with 18 bases between the two ends. From germline, CDR1 is SEHNR and CDR2 FQNEAQ (reference sequence). The CDR3 loop spans 18 amino acids.